This is a list of T cell receptor beta chains from one sample in a study of T cells in tuberculosis. The assay was immunoSEQ multiplex PCR, and TCRdb's table has in-frame clones only and misses some. The sample includes roughly 32,000 clones, 95% of them seen just once. Sample: PBMCs. Receptor source: a donor aged 10 to 29 with latent tuberculosis or without tuberculosis infection. Both conserved end residues are part of each CDR3. A D gene is named only where the DNA matches it firmly. Size is omitted from some rows. Given values are once, few, many or a class for expanded clones.

v_gene: TRBV6-1
len: 15
abundance: NA
j_gene: TRBJ1-5
d_gene: NA
CDR3aa: CASSSSFGGNQPQHF
CDR3nt: TGTGCCAGCAGTTCTAGTTTCGGGGGGAATCAGCCCCAGCATTTT

v_gene: TRBV29-1
len: 13
abundance: NA
j_gene: TRBJ1-2
d_gene: NA
CDR3aa: CSVEHGQNYGYTF
CDR3nt: TGCAGCGTTGAACACGGACAGAACTATGGCTACACCTTC

v_gene: TRBV4-1
len: 14
abundance: NA
j_gene: TRBJ2-3
d_gene: TRBD2
CDR3aa: CASSHPGGTDTQYF
CDR3nt: TGCGCCAGCAGCCACCCGGGGGGTACAGATACGCAGTATTTT

v_gene: TRBV7-7
len: 16
abundance: NA
j_gene: TRBJ2-2
d_gene: TRBD2
CDR3aa: CASKGGASGSFGELFF
CDR3nt: TGTGCTAGCAAGGGGGGTGCTAGCGGGAGTTTCGGGGAGCTGTTTTTT

v_gene: TRBV5-1
len: 15
abundance: NA
j_gene: TRBJ2-7
d_gene: NA
CDR3aa: CASSLQGSGSDEQYF
CDR3nt: TGCGCCAGCAGCCTGCAAGGGAGCGGCTCGGATGAGCAGTACTTC

v_gene: TRBV5-8
len: 14
abundance: NA
j_gene: TRBJ1-1
d_gene: TRBD1
CDR3aa: CASSRQGANTEAFF
CDR3nt: TGTGCCAGCAGCCGACAGGGCGCGAACACTGAAGCTTTCTTT

v_gene: TRBV18
len: 15
abundance: NA
j_gene: TRBJ2-1
d_gene: NA
CDR3aa: CASSPPHSLNNEQFF
CDR3nt: TGTGCCAGCTCACCACCGCACAGTCTGAACAATGAGCAGTTCTTC

v_gene: TRBV29-1
len: 12
abundance: NA
j_gene: TRBJ1-4
d_gene: NA
CDR3aa: CSVEANREKLFF
CDR3nt: TGCAGCGTTGAAGCAAACAGAGAAAAACTGTTTTTT

v_gene: TRBV6-1
len: 14
abundance: NA
j_gene: TRBJ1-2
d_gene: NA
CDR3aa: CASSEGGVPHGYTF
CDR3nt: TGTGCCAGCAGTGAAGGGGGGGTTCCGCATGGCTACACCTTC

v_gene: TRBV5-8
len: 15
abundance: NA
j_gene: TRBJ1-6
d_gene: TRBD1
CDR3aa: CASSLTGIYNSPLHF
CDR3nt: TGTGCCAGCAGCCTGACAGGGATCTATAATTCACCCCTCCACTTT

v_gene: TRBV30
len: 13
abundance: NA
j_gene: TRBJ1-1
d_gene: NA
CDR3aa: CAWTSTMNTEAFF
CDR3nt: TGTGCCTGGACTAGCACAATGAACACTGAAGCTTTCTTT

v_gene: TRBV6-6
len: 13
abundance: NA
j_gene: TRBJ1-1
d_gene: NA
CDR3aa: CASSYPEVAEAFF
CDR3nt: TGTGCCAGCAGTTACCCCGAGGTCGCTGAAGCTTTCTTT

v_gene: TRBV27
len: 14
abundance: once
j_gene: TRBJ1-4
d_gene: TRBD1
CDR3aa: CASGRGQLNEKLFF
CDR3nt: TGTGCCAGCGGAAGGGGGCAGCTTAATGAAAAACTGTTTTTT

v_gene: TRBV29-1
len: 15
abundance: NA
j_gene: TRBJ2-3
d_gene: TRBD1
CDR3aa: CSAERTGGIADTQYF
CDR3nt: TGCAGCGCTGAAAGGACAGGGGGCATTGCAGATACGCAGTATTTT

v_gene: TRBV6-5
len: 16
abundance: NA
j_gene: TRBJ1-3
d_gene: TRBD1
CDR3aa: CASSYTYTGAGNTIYF
CDR3nt: TGTGCCAGCAGTTACACCTACACAGGGGCTGGAAACACCATATATTTT

v_gene: TRBV10-3
len: 15
abundance: NA
j_gene: TRBJ2-1
d_gene: TRBD2
CDR3aa: CAISEGLAEYNEQFF
CDR3nt: TGTGCCATCAGTGAGGGTCTAGCGGAATACAATGAGCAGTTCTTC

v_gene: TRBV19
len: 17
abundance: NA
j_gene: TRBJ1-5
d_gene: NA
CDR3aa: CASSIDHGRISNQPQHF
CDR3nt: TGTGCCAGTAGTATAGATCATGGGCGTATTAGCAATCAGCCCCAGCATTTT

v_gene: TRBV27
len: 14
abundance: once
j_gene: TRBJ2-7
d_gene: TRBD1
CDR3aa: CASSLAGTAYEQYF
CDR3nt: TGTGCCAGCAGTTTAGCCGGGACAGCCTACGAGCAGTACTTC

v_gene: TRBV6-4
len: 15
abundance: NA
j_gene: TRBJ2-3
d_gene: TRBD2
CDR3aa: CASSEGLADTDTQYF
CDR3nt: TGTGCCAGCAGTGAGGGACTAGCGGACACAGATACGCAGTATTTT

v_gene: TRBV9
len: 16
abundance: NA
j_gene: TRBJ2-1
d_gene: NA
CDR3aa: CASSVAQVYSYNEQFF
CDR3nt: TGTGCCAGCAGCGTAGCTCAGGTCTATTCCTACAATGAGCAGTTCTTC

v_gene: TRBV27
len: 17
abundance: NA
j_gene: TRBJ2-5
d_gene: TRBD2
CDR3aa: CASSLSGGGPRVETQYF
CDR3nt: TGTGCCAGCAGTTTATCCGGCGGGGGGCCAAGGGTAGAGACCCAGTACTTC

v_gene: TRBV5-1
len: 14
abundance: few
j_gene: TRBJ2-2
d_gene: TRBD2
CDR3aa: CASSYPSGSGELFF
CDR3nt: TGCGCCAGCAGCTACCCTAGCGGGAGCGGGGAGCTGTTTTTT

v_gene: TRBV6-5
len: 13
abundance: NA
j_gene: TRBJ1-6
d_gene: NA
CDR3aa: CATQTPGYSPLHF
CDR3nt: TGTGCCACCCAGACACCAGGGTATTCACCCCTCCACTTT